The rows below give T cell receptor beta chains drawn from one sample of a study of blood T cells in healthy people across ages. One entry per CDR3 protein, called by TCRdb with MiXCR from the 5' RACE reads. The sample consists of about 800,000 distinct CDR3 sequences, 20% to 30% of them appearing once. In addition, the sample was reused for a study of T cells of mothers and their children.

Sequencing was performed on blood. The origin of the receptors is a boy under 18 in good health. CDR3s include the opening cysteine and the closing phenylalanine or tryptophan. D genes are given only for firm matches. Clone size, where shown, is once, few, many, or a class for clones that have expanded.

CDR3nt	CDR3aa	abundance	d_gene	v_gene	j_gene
TGTGCCAGCAGCGGGACAGGGGCCTTCTACGAGCAGTACTTC	CASSGTGAFYEQYF	NA	TRBD1	TRBV12-3/TRBV12-4	TRBJ2-7
TGCGCCAGCAGCCATACTTACCCGGCGGGACAGGGAACCTACGAGCAGTACTTC	CASSHTYPAGQGTYEQYF	few	TRBD1	TRBV4-3	TRBJ2-7
TGTGCCAGCAGCCTCATCACCCTTCGGGGATCCTACAATGAGCAGTTCTTC	CASSLITLRGSYNEQFF	NA	NA	TRBV7-8	TRBJ2-1
TGTGCCAGCAGCTCGGGACAACTTAAAGAGACCCAGTACTTC	CASSSGQLKETQYF	few	NA	TRBV7-9	TRBJ2-5
TGTGCCACCAGCAGAGGGGGGGTACAGGGGGCCAATGAGCAGTTCTTC	CATSRGGVQGANEQFF	few	TRBD1	TRBV15	TRBJ2-1
TGCAGCGTTGGAGGACTCTTTATGAATGAGCAGTTCTTC	CSVGGLFMNEQFF	NA	NA	TRBV29-1	TRBJ2-1
TGTGCCAGCAGCCAATCCGGACCTCAGGTGGCTTTCTTT	CASSQSGPQVAFF	NA	NA	TRBV14	TRBJ1-1
TGCGCCAGCAGCTGGACAGGGGAGTATGGCTACACCTTC	CASSWTGEYGYTF	few	TRBD1	TRBV5-1	TRBJ1-2
TGTGCCAGCAGTTTGACTAGCGGGGGATTAGATACGCAGTATTTT	CASSLTSGGLDTQYF	few	TRBD2	TRBV28	TRBJ2-3
TGTGCCAGCAGCAAGCGTAATGCGGTGGCTGAGCAGTTCTTC	CASSKRNAVAEQFF	NA	NA	TRBV7-2	TRBJ2-1
TGCAGTGCTAGCGTACCCTTGATAGATCAGCCCCAGCATTTT	CSASVPLIDQPQHF	NA	NA	TRBV20-1	TRBJ1-5
TGTGCCAGTAGTATAGCTCCGGGCCCCTACGAGCAGTACTTC	CASSIAPGPYEQYF	few	NA	TRBV19	TRBJ2-7
TGTGCCAGTAGCTGGGCTCCTCCAGAGACCCAGTACTTC	CASSWAPPETQYF	NA	NA	TRBV19	TRBJ2-5
TGTGCCAGCAGCATGTATAATCAGCCCCAGCATTTT	CASSMYNQPQHF	few	NA	TRBV7-2	TRBJ1-5
TGTGCCAGCAGTTTTGTTGACACCATATATTTT	CASSFVDTIYF	NA	NA	TRBV12-3/TRBV12-4	TRBJ1-3
TGCGCCAGCAGCCAAGTGTTGGGAAACACCATATATTTT	CASSQVLGNTIYF	few	NA	TRBV4-3	TRBJ1-3
TGTGCCAGCAGTTACGGGAGGACAGAGTCCTACGAGCAGTACTTC	CASSYGRTESYEQYF	few	NA	TRBV6-2/TRBV6-3	TRBJ2-7
TGTGCCAGCACAGTAGCGGGAGCAGGGGACGAGCAGTACTTC	CASTVAGAGDEQYF	few	TRBD2	TRBV5-6	TRBJ2-7
TGCGCCAGCAGCCGGGGACTAGCGGCACAGTACAATGAGCAGTTCTTC	CASSRGLAAQYNEQFF	NA	TRBD2	TRBV4-1	TRBJ2-1
TGTGCCACCAGAGACCCGGACAGATTCCAAGAGACCCAGTACTTC	CATRDPDRFQETQYF	few	NA	TRBV24-1	TRBJ2-5
TGCGCCTCCATGGGGGCCAAAAACATTCAGTACTTC	CASMGAKNIQYF	few	NA	TRBV28	TRBJ2-4
TGTGCCAGCAATGCAGACAGGTACAATGAGCAGTTCTTC	CASNADRYNEQFF	NA	NA	TRBV6-2/TRBV6-3	TRBJ2-1
TGTGCCAGCAGTGATTTGACCGATTCGTGGCAGCCCCAGCATTTT	CASSDLTDSWQPQHF	few	NA	TRBV25-1	TRBJ1-5
TGTGCCACCAGCCGGGGAAAGACTAATAGCAATCAGCCCCAGCATTTT	CATSRGKTNSNQPQHF	few	NA	TRBV15	TRBJ1-5
TGCAGCGTTGCTAACGACAGGACGAACACCGGGGAGCTGTTTTTT	CSVANDRTNTGELFF	NA	NA	TRBV29-1	TRBJ2-2
TGTGCCAGCAGCATTGACAGGGGGACAGACGGGGAGCTGTTTTTT	CASSIDRGTDGELFF	NA	TRBD1	TRBV7-2	TRBJ2-2
TGTGCCAGCAGTTGGACTAGCGGGTTCTTAAGCTCCTACAATGAGCAGTTCTTC	CASSWTSGFLSSYNEQFF	NA	TRBD2	TRBV27	TRBJ2-1
TGTGCCAGCTCCATATCAGGGGGTGCAGAGACAGATACGCAGTATTTT	CASSISGGAETDTQYF	NA	TRBD1	TRBV18	TRBJ2-3
TGTGCCAGCAGTTCGAGGGACCGCGCTCGGTCGAGACGAGGTGGTGGCTACACCTTC	CASSSRDRARSRRGGGYTF	NA	NA	TRBV12-3/TRBV12-4	TRBJ1-2
TGCAGCGTTTTTGGACTAGCGGGAGGGCGGTATAGGAATGAGCAGTTCTTC	CSVFGLAGGRYRNEQFF	few	TRBD2	TRBV29-1	TRBJ2-1